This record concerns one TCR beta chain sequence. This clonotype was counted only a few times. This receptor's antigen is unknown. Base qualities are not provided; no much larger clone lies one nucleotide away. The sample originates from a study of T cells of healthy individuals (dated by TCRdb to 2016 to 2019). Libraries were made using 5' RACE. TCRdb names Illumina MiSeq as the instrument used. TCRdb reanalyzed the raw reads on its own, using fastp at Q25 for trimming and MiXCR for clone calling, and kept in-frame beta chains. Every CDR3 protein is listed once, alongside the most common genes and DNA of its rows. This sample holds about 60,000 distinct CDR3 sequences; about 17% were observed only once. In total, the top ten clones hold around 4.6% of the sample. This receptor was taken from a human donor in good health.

The sequenced DNA is TGTGCCAGCAGCCCGGAGACTAGCGGCACAGATACGCAGTATTTT. Translated, it reads CASSPETSGTDTQYF. The chain links TRBV6-4 with TRBJ2-3, and TRBD2 matches 8 of the central bases. CDR1 MRHNA and CDR2 SNTAGT are derived from the germline V gene. Its CDR3 holds 15 amino acids, cysteine through phenylalanine. The sequence is cut down to CDR3 DNA, 45 bases in frame from base 1. V lost 6 bases and J lost 1 base, and the count of bases not matched to a germline gene is 6.